Shown below are 11 T cell receptor beta chains from a single sample sequenced in a study of lymphopenia after photon versus proton radiotherapy (dated by TCRdb to about 2019). Receptor amplification or capture employed the immunoSEQ multiplex PCR assay. The table was pulled from immuneACCESS by TCRdb, which kept in-frame rearrangements only. Such tables lose some clones; where checked, under half of the loss comes from unresolved V genes, and the rest has no known cause. The sample table contains 20,000 to 25,000 clones; only one count was recorded for roughly 85% of them. In total, the top ten clones hold about 17% of the sample. This specimen was peripheral blood, taken from a patient treated with photon-based radiotherapy. These receptor sequences come from a man in his fifties or sixties with pancreatic cancer.

This chain links TRBV9 with TRBJ2-2, with TRBD1 identical over 7 bases. This CDR3 spans 17 amino acids. The V gene's germline CDR1 is SGDLS and CDR2 YYNGEE. V shed 4 bases and J 5 bases; nucleotides not matched to a gene: 14. The CDR3 here is CASSMDSWGTVTGELFF. The CDR3 DNA sequence: TGTGCCAGCAGCATGGATTCGTGGGGGACAGTTACCGGGGAGCTGTTTTTT.

The rearrangement uses TRBV7-9 and TRBJ1-2; D may be TRBD1 (5 bases). Germline-derived CDR1 and CDR2 are SEHNR and FQNEAQ (reference sequence). The length of the CDR3 is 13 residues. V was trimmed by 2 bases and J by 4 bases, leaving 8 bases between them. CDR3: CASSLSGGYGYTF. As DNA, the CDR3 is TGTGCCAGCAGCTTAAGTGGGGGCTATGGCTACACCTTC. The variable domain in full, with the rest retrieved from reference TRBV7-9 and TRBJ1-2, is DTGVSQNPRHKITKRGQNVTFRCDPISEHNRLYWYRQTLGQGPEFLTYFQNEAQLEKSRLLSDRFSAERPKGSFSTLEIQRTEQGDSAMYLCASSLSGGYGYTFGSGTRLTVV.

V gene TRBV2 combines with J gene TRBJ1-5, with D hard to call. Germline loops: CDR1 SNHLY, CDR2 FYNNEI. V was shortened by 5 bases and J by 5 bases, with 13 bases between the two germline ends. The CDR3 spans 14 residues. CDR3 in amino acids: CASSTKGRDQPQHF. DNA for the CDR3: TGTGCCAGCAGTACGAAGGGTAGAGATCAGCCCCAGCATTTT.

The chain employs TRBV4-3 and TRBJ1-1; D not resolved. The CDR3 has 13 residues. Trimming stripped 0 bases from V and 4 bases from J, with 6 bases between. Germline values: CDR1 LGHNA, CDR2 YSLEER. DNA of the CDR3: TGCGCCAGCAGCCAAGATCGGACCACTGAAGCTTTCTTT. Its translation: CASSQDRTTEAFF.

The V and J genes are TRBV7-2 and TRBJ1-1; tentatively, D is TRBD1 (5 bases). The CDR3 loop spans 16 amino acids. Per germline, CDR1 SGHTA and CDR2 FQGNSA. V was clipped by 8 bases and J by 1 base, with 20 bases between them. The CDR3 sequence is CASALQSRTPNTEAFF. The CDR3 DNA follows: TGTGCCAGCGCTCTACAGTCCAGGACACCGAACACTGAAGCTTTCTTT.

By proportion, this clone is medium-sized. The chain recombines TRBV4-3 with TRBJ1-2; weak D call: TRBD1 (5 bases). V was cut by 0 bases and J by 7 bases, with 9 bases left in between. This CDR3 contains 13 residues. Germline V CDR1 and CDR2: LGHNA, YSLEER. DNA of the CDR3: TGCGCCAGCAGCCAAGATGGGACCTCTGGCTACACCTTC. This encodes CASSQDGTSGYTF.

The chain carries TRBV6-1 and TRBJ1-6; D is unresolved. Germline V lookup: CDR1 MNHNS, CDR2 SASEGT. The CDR3 spans 11 residues. Trimming took off 7 bases at V and 8 bases at J, with 6 bases between the two ends. Here the CDR3 DNA reads TGTGCCAGCACAGCTGATTCACCCCTCCACTTT. This sequence encodes CASTADSPLHF.

The chain recombines TRBV4-1 with TRBJ2-5; the match to TRBD1 covers 11 bases. Germline CDR1 is MGHRA and CDR2 is YSYEKL. CDR3 length equals 16 residues. V shed 1 base and J 5 bases; nucleotides not matched to a gene: 6. CDR3 nucleotide sequence: TGCGCCAGCAGCCAAGGACGAGGGGACAGGGGGGAGACCCAGTACTTC. This codes for CASSQGRGDRGETQYF.

A few counts support this clone. The J gene is TRBJ1-5, the V gene TRBV2; 8 bases line up with TRBD1. The CDR3 runs 13 residues. V lost 6 bases, J lost 6 bases, and 4 bases stayed unmatched. CDR1 and CDR2 from the germline V gene are SNHLY and FYNNEI. Here the CDR3 DNA reads TGTGCCAGCAGGGCGACAGGGGTTCAGCCCCAGCATTTT. This gives the protein CASRATGVQPQHF. The full variable domain, completed using reference TRBV2 and TRBJ1-5, is EPEVTQTPSHQVTQMGQEVILRCVPISNHLYFYWYRQILGQKVEFLVSFYNNEISEKSEIFDDQFSVERPDGSNFTLKIRSTKLEDSAMYFCASRATGVQPQHFGDGTRLSIL.

V usage is TRBV6-4 and J usage is TRBJ2-3; 8 bases are a match to TRBD2. Germline values: CDR1 MRHNA, CDR2 SNTAGT. V shed 6 bases, J shed 4 bases, and the junction held 3 bases outside the gene matches. The CDR3 length is 13 residues. The CDR3 loop reads CASSGGAADTQYF. The CDR3 DNA reads TGTGCCAGCAGCGGGGGGGCGGCAGATACGCAGTATTTT.

This sequence joins TRBV6-6 and TRBJ2-7, with D tentatively TRBD1 (6 bases). The V gene lost 6 bases and the J gene lost 2 bases, with 11 bases spanning the gap. Germline V lookup: CDR1 MNHNY, CDR2 SVGAGI (reference sequence). The CDR3 is 13 amino acids. Here the CDR3 reads CASRHTGTYEQYF. The CDR3 DNA follows: TGTGCCAGCAGACATACAGGGACCTACGAGCAGTACTTC.